One and the same sample provided the 22 T cell receptor beta chains below, sequenced in a study of identifying expanded T cells in peripheral blood. Only in-frame clones appear in the TCRdb table, and some are missing; sequencing was by immunoSEQ multiplex PCR. The sample contains about 76,000 clones, about 83% of which appear only once. Sequencing input: blood. Receptors originate from a person aged 18-70 years in good health.

The chain is built from TRBV7-2 and TRBJ2-1; the D is unclear. The CDR3 is 11 residues long. Trimming left V 5 bases short and J 8 bases short, with 7 bases between. Germline V gene sequence: CDR1 SGHTA, CDR2 FQGNSA. The CDR3 DNA sequence: TGTGCCAGCAGCCCCGTCGATGAGCAGTTCTTC. This gives the protein CASSPVDEQFF.

V is TRBV30 and J is TRBJ2-5; no firm D call. CDR1 GTSNPN and CDR2 SVGIG come from the germline V gene (reference sequence). This CDR3 comprises 12 residues. Trimming stripped 0 bases from V and 3 bases from J, with 5 bases between. The CDR3 DNA sequence: TGTGCCTGGAGTGTAAAGGAAGAGACCCAGTACTTC. Translation gives CAWSVKEETQYF.

The V call is TRBV5-1, the J call TRBJ1-1; no reliable D call. The CDR3 extends over 13 amino acids. Germline V gives CDR1 SGHRS, CDR2 YFSETQ. V shed 0 bases and J shed 10 bases, with 13 bases lying between them. CDR3 DNA sequence: TGCGCCAGCAGCTTGGCTGGGGAGGAAGGAGCTTTCTTT. Amino acids: CASSLAGEEGAFF.

The chain uses TRBV28 and TRBJ1-1; D ambiguous. CDR3 size: 16 residues. Germline V gene data show CDR1 as MDHEN and CDR2 as SYDVKM. Trimming shortened V by 3 bases and J by 5 bases, and 19 bases separated the two germline ends. The CDR3 DNA is TGTGCCAGCAGTTTGGCCCCTCCGGGAGGGCGTACTGAAGCTTTCTTT. This translates into CASSLAPPGGRTEAFF.

The chain combines TRBV5-1 with TRBJ2-3; perhaps TRBD2 as D (5 bases). From germline, CDR1 is SGHRS and CDR2 YFSETQ. This CDR3 is 15 amino acids long. V lost 6 bases and J lost 0, with 14 bases in between. The CDR3 bases are TGCGCCAGCAAGCTCATGGGCGGGAGCACAGATACGCAGTATTTT. Translated: CASKLMGGSTDTQYF.

The chain carries TRBV6-5 and TRBJ2-3; no clear D gene. The CDR3 extends over 16 amino acids. Between the trimmed V and J ends, which lost 0 bases and 2 bases, there was a span of 12 bases. Per the germline V gene, CDR1 is MNHEY and CDR2 is SVGAGI. CDR3 DNA sequence: TGTGCCAGCAGTTACTCTGTACACATATCCACAGATACGCAGTATTTT. Encoded protein: CASSYSVHISTDTQYF.

This chain connects TRBV28 to TRBJ1-4; tentatively, D is TRBD1 (5 bases). The CDR3 has 14 amino acids. With 2 bases removed from V and 8 bases from J, the gap between germline ends came to 12 bases. CDR1 is MDHEN and CDR2 is SYDVKM in the germline V gene. This CDR3 reads CASSLGNRGEKLFF. CDR3 nucleotide sequence: TGTGCCAGCAGTTTAGGGAACCGGGGCGAAAAACTGTTTTTT.

This clone was recorded a few times. J is TRBJ2-5 and V is TRBV14; 10 bases are a match to TRBD1. The germline V gene encodes CDR1 SGHDN and CDR2 FVKESK. There are 15 residues in the CDR3. J was trimmed by 4 bases and V by 2 bases; bases with no gene match: 4. CDR3 residues: CASSQSDRGVETQYF. The CDR3 coding sequence is TGTGCCAGCAGCCAATCGGACAGGGGGGTAGAGACCCAGTACTTC. Full variable domain (outside the CDR3, taken from reference TRBV14 and TRBJ2-5): EAGVTQFPSHSVIEKGQTVTLRCDPISGHDNLYWYRRVMGKEIKFLLHFVKESKQDESGMPNNRFLAERTGGTYSTLKVQPAELEDSGVYFCASSQSDRGVETQYFGPGTRLLVL.

V usage is TRBV6-7 and J usage is TRBJ2-1; 10 bases fit TRBD1. TRBV6-7 is an ORF for which the function is uncertain. The ends lost 4 bases at V and 7 bases at J; junction bases unmatched: 7. CDR3 size: 15 residues. The CDR3 loop reads CASSSQDRGSNEQFF. The CDR3 DNA reads as TGTGCCAGCAGTTCGCAGGACAGGGGGTCAAATGAGCAGTTCTTC.

The CDR3: CASSLTGQGASAYVGNTEAFF. The CDR3 DNA reads as TGTGCCAGCAGCTTAACGGGGCAGGGGGCGAGTGCGTATGTCGGTAACACTGAAGCTTTCTTT. The rearrangement links TRBV7-3 to TRBJ1-1; TRBD1 agrees at 8 bases. This CDR3 is 21 amino acids long. Per germline, CDR1 SGHTA and CDR2 FQGTGA. The V gene end was trimmed by 0 bases and the J gene end by 2 bases; junction bases not matched to a gene: 20. The full variable domain, its missing parts supplied by reference TRBV7-3 and TRBJ1-1, is GAGVSQTPSNKVTEKGKYVELRCDPISGHTALYWYRQSLGQGPEFLIYFQGTGAADDSGLPNDRFFAVRPEGSVSTLKIQRTERGDSAVYLCASSLTGQGASAYVGNTEAFFGQGTRLTVV.

The CDR3 nucleotides are TGTGCCACCGGGGACAGGGGATGGGAGAACACCGGGGAGCTGTTTTTT. It yields the protein CATGDRGWENTGELFF. The rearrangement joins TRBV28 to TRBJ2-2; TRBD1 agrees at 10 bases. This CDR3 contains 16 residues. J lost 1 base, V lost 10 bases, and 9 bases had no gene match. CDR1 is MDHEN, CDR2 SYDVKM, per germline.

V and J are TRBV5-4 and TRBJ1-1; no firm D call. CDR3 length equals 13 residues. Germline V gene sequence: CDR1 SGHNT, CDR2 YYREEE (reference sequence). V was cut by 0 bases and J by 10 bases, with 13 bases left in between. The CDR3 DNA follows: TGTGCCAGCAGCTTGGGAACAGATCTCGCAGCTTTCTTT. This translates into CASSLGTDLAAFF. Full variable domain (remainder filled in from reference TRBV5-4 and TRBJ1-1): ETGVTQSPTHLIKTRGQQVTLRCSSQSGHNTVSWYQQALGQGPQFIFQYYREEENGRGNFPPRFSGLQFPNYSSELNVNALELDDSALYLCASSLGTDLAAFFGQGTRLTVV.

V is TRBV7-2 and J is TRBJ2-7; D call uncertain. V gave up 5 bases and J gave up 2 bases, with 10 bases separating them. Germline V CDR1 and CDR2: SGHTA, FQGNSA. The CDR3 contains 13 residues. The CDR3 nucleotides are TGTGCCAGCAGCCCCGCCGCAACCTACGAGCAGTACTTC. Protein product: CASSPAATYEQYF. Full variable domain (missing parts from reference TRBV7-2 and TRBJ2-7): GAGVSQSPSNKVTEKGKDVELRCDPISGHTALYWYRQSLGQGLEFLIYFQGNSAPDKSGLPSDRFSAERTGGSVSTLTIQRTQQEDSAVYLCASSPAATYEQYFGPGTRLTVT.

Only a few counts were recorded for this clone. The chain carries TRBV6-5 and TRBJ1-2; D gene unclear. The V gene's germline CDR1 is MNHEY and CDR2 SVGAGI. This CDR3 spans 12 amino acids. Trimming took 2 bases from V and 6 from J, leaving 7 bases between them. CDR3 in amino acids: CASSYDGDGYTF. CDR3 sequence (DNA): TGTGCCAGCAGTTACGATGGGGATGGCTACACCTTC.

The chain couples TRBV21-1 to TRBJ2-7; the DNA was not used to check the table's D call, TRBD2. TRBV21-1 is deemed a pseudogene. The CDR3 consists of 17 residues. The CDR3 bases are TGTGCCAGCAGCAAAAAGGGGTGGACTAGCGGGATCTACGAGCAGTACTTC. This sequence encodes CASSKKGWTSGIYEQYF.

Of note for this clone: At one of its ends the junction is not consistent with the germline gene, which may arise from a read error. The CDR3 reads CATSDVWEETQYF. In nucleotides, the CDR3 is TGTGCCACCAGTGATGTGTGGGAAGAGACCCAGTACTTC. The chain employs TRBV10-3 and TRBJ2-5; D not certain. Germline V gene lookup returns CDR1 ENHRY and CDR2 SYGVKD. This CDR3 has 13 residues.

The chain employs TRBV6-6 and TRBJ2-1; D is unclear. The V end lost 5 bases, the J end lost 8 bases, and 19 bases lay between the germline ends. The CDR3 has 15 residues. Germline CDR1 is MNHNY and CDR2 is SVGAGI (reference sequence). The CDR3 loop is CASSPTTLKDDEQFF. The CDR3, as DNA: TGTGCCAGCAGTCCGACGACTCTGAAGGACGATGAGCAGTTCTTC.

This chain connects TRBV10-3 to TRBJ2-5; D is ambiguous. V was cut by 1 base and J by 2 bases, with 14 bases left in between. There are 16 residues in the CDR3. Per the germline V gene, CDR1 is ENHRY and CDR2 is SYGVKD. The CDR3 DNA is TGTGCCATCAGTGAGTTTCGAGTTCCGACACAAGAGACCCAGTACTTC. It yields the protein CAISEFRVPTQETQYF.

In the case of this clone: Because the CDR3 is missing its conserved closing phenylalanine or tryptophan, this is likely a read error. It is unclear where the CDR3 begins or ends on the DNA, so no DNA is shown, and the CDR3 is as TCRdb lists it. The V call is TRBV30, the J call TRBJ2-7; no DNA check was done on the table's D call, TRBD1. The CDR3 is 8 amino acids long, termini counted. Germline V CDR1 and CDR2: GTSNPN, SVGIG (reference sequence). CDR3 protein: CAWSDRGY.

This clone was detected only a few times. V gene TRBV9 combines with J gene TRBJ1-1, with no clear D. Germline V gene sequence: CDR1 SGDLS, CDR2 YYNGEE. The CDR3 has 17 amino acids. Between the trimmed V and J ends, which lost 4 bases and 3 bases, there was a span of 22 bases. CDR3 in amino acids: CASSPPALTAVDTEAFF. The CDR3, as DNA: TGTGCCAGCAGCCCCCCCGCATTGACGGCTGTCGACACTGAAGCTTTCTTT.

The rearrangement uses TRBV18 and TRBJ1-5; D gene uncertain. The CDR3 is 15 amino acids. Germline V gene data show CDR1 as KGHSH and CDR2 as LQKENI. V lost 2 bases and J 4 bases, leaving 12 bases between the germline ends. The CDR3 sequence is CASSPVDGQNQPQHF. The CDR3 DNA sequence: TGTGCCAGCTCACCAGTAGATGGCCAAAATCAGCCCCAGCATTTT.

The CDR3 region is CASSDRLAGGDTQYF. In nucleotides, the CDR3 is TGTGCCAGCAGTGATAGACTAGCGGGAGGAGATACGCAGTATTTT. The chain carries TRBV2 and TRBJ2-3; 13 bases fit TRBD2. Germline V CDR1 and CDR2: SNHLY, FYNNEI. The V and J ends lost 3 bases and 5 bases, in that order; junction bases with no gene match: 2. This CDR3 contains 15 residues.